A selection of T cell receptor beta chains follows, all from one sample in a study of neurological immune-mediated disorders. TCRdb independently ran MiXCR on the 5' RACE reads; one entry per CDR3 protein. In the table there are 65,000 to 90,000 distinct CDR3 sequences, approximately 10% of which are singletons. Specimen: PBMCs. The receptors here all came from a middle-aged man in good health. Both conserved end residues are trimmed from each CDR3. Fields, in order: CDR3 protein, J gene, V gene, clone size. A clone size is listed for some rows: how often the clone was seen (once, few, many), or a class if it is expanded.

cdr3_aa: SVTGAYNEQF; j_call: TRBJ2-1; v_call: TRBV29-1; clone_size: NA
cdr3_aa: ASSKNTGGRTEAF; j_call: TRBJ1-1; v_call: TRBV2; clone_size: many
cdr3_aa: ASSLAGTSGRTSYEQY; j_call: TRBJ2-7; v_call: TRBV5-1; clone_size: many
cdr3_aa: ASSLAPRGTYEQY; j_call: TRBJ2-7; v_call: TRBV7-2; clone_size: many
cdr3_aa: ASSPRGSGRTDTQY; j_call: TRBJ2-3; v_call: TRBV5-1; clone_size: many
cdr3_aa: ASSRKPSSYNEQF; j_call: TRBJ2-1; v_call: TRBV9; clone_size: many
cdr3_aa: ASSLGGGTFYGYT; j_call: TRBJ1-2; v_call: TRBV12-3/TRBV12-4; clone_size: many
cdr3_aa: SVGTGSNQPQH; j_call: TRBJ1-5; v_call: TRBV29-1; clone_size: few
cdr3_aa: SARDLEGVSYNEQF; j_call: TRBJ2-1; v_call: TRBV20-1; clone_size: NA
cdr3_aa: ASSSRMRRHSGANVLT; j_call: TRBJ2-6; v_call: TRBV12-3/TRBV12-4; clone_size: many
cdr3_aa: ASSYTGEKLF; j_call: TRBJ1-4; v_call: TRBV5-1; clone_size: NA
cdr3_aa: ASSQGGSYGTGQYYQETQY; j_call: TRBJ2-5; v_call: TRBV14; clone_size: few
cdr3_aa: ASSVGTGISRNSPLH; j_call: TRBJ1-6; v_call: TRBV9; clone_size: many
cdr3_aa: ASSQGIAPDTGELF; j_call: TRBJ2-2; v_call: TRBV3-1; clone_size: many
cdr3_aa: ASTQTRTGLDEQY; j_call: TRBJ2-7; v_call: TRBV6-5; clone_size: many
cdr3_aa: ATSSGREYRELF; j_call: TRBJ2-2; v_call: TRBV15; clone_size: many
cdr3_aa: ASSVQGYEQY; j_call: TRBJ2-7; v_call: TRBV7-2; clone_size: many
cdr3_aa: ASSLDPGSTDTQY; j_call: TRBJ2-3; v_call: TRBV5-1; clone_size: many
cdr3_aa: ASSSQGSSTEAF; j_call: TRBJ1-1; v_call: TRBV12-3/TRBV12-4; clone_size: NA
cdr3_aa: AIRDRLQETQY; j_call: TRBJ2-5; v_call: TRBV10-3; clone_size: many
cdr3_aa: ASSLQGPGDTEAF; j_call: TRBJ1-1; v_call: TRBV28; clone_size: NA
cdr3_aa: ASSIPVGQEGDIQY; j_call: TRBJ2-4; v_call: TRBV7-9; clone_size: many
cdr3_aa: SARRGGRARVYEQY; j_call: TRBJ2-7; v_call: TRBV20-1; clone_size: many
cdr3_aa: AIARAEGFDEQF; j_call: TRBJ2-1; v_call: TRBV10-3; clone_size: many
cdr3_aa: ASSRDRGRVNTEAF; j_call: TRBJ1-1; v_call: TRBV5-1; clone_size: many
cdr3_aa: SARGRGGYGNEQF; j_call: TRBJ2-1; v_call: TRBV20-1; clone_size: many
cdr3_aa: ASSSSGTREDTQY; j_call: TRBJ2-3; v_call: TRBV5-1; clone_size: many
cdr3_aa: ASSPLADTQY; j_call: TRBJ2-3; v_call: TRBV18; clone_size: many
cdr3_aa: ASSPRTGGDTQY; j_call: TRBJ2-3; v_call: TRBV19; clone_size: NA
cdr3_aa: SAERLGQGKAEAF; j_call: TRBJ1-1; v_call: TRBV20-1; clone_size: many
cdr3_aa: ASRGPTNEQF; j_call: TRBJ2-1; v_call: TRBV12-3/TRBV12-4; clone_size: many
cdr3_aa: ASSEGGGLGETQY; j_call: TRBJ2-5; v_call: TRBV2; clone_size: many
cdr3_aa: ASSLATSGSYNEQF; j_call: TRBJ2-1; v_call: TRBV7-6; clone_size: many
cdr3_aa: ASSVGEVLGSTEAF; j_call: TRBJ1-1; v_call: TRBV9; clone_size: many
cdr3_aa: ATSDSSGRQWETQY; j_call: TRBJ2-5; v_call: TRBV24-1; clone_size: many
cdr3_aa: ASSDPGQTPGNEQF; j_call: TRBJ2-1; v_call: TRBV2; clone_size: many
cdr3_aa: ASSSRFGELF; j_call: TRBJ2-2; v_call: TRBV28; clone_size: many
cdr3_aa: ASSLAGGETQY; j_call: TRBJ2-5; v_call: TRBV7-2; clone_size: NA
cdr3_aa: ASSQIQGYGYT; j_call: TRBJ1-2; v_call: TRBV14; clone_size: many
cdr3_aa: ASSPARTSGGTYNEQF; j_call: TRBJ2-1; v_call: TRBV9; clone_size: many
cdr3_aa: ASSFYSGTGEY; j_call: TRBJ2-7; v_call: TRBV7-9; clone_size: NA
cdr3_aa: ATGQGRFGANVLT; j_call: TRBJ2-6; v_call: TRBV24-1; clone_size: many
cdr3_aa: SALSGDTGELF; j_call: TRBJ2-2; v_call: TRBV20-1; clone_size: many
cdr3_aa: SAQKREPYEQY; j_call: TRBJ2-7; v_call: TRBV20-1; clone_size: NA
cdr3_aa: ASLGDRVPEQF; j_call: TRBJ2-1; v_call: TRBV7-9; clone_size: many
cdr3_aa: GPRPGGTEAF; j_call: TRBJ1-1; v_call: TRBV20-1; clone_size: many
cdr3_aa: ASSHAGANEQF; j_call: TRBJ2-1; v_call: TRBV6-5; clone_size: many
cdr3_aa: ASSVFSNTNTGELF; j_call: TRBJ2-2; v_call: TRBV9; clone_size: many
cdr3_aa: ASSSGTSGADTQY; j_call: TRBJ2-3; v_call: TRBV7-2; clone_size: many
cdr3_aa: ATTGLALEQF; j_call: TRBJ2-1; v_call: TRBV6-5; clone_size: NA